The present entry profiles one TCR beta chain with its context. Method: immunoSEQ multiplex PCR; TCRdb's copy keeps in-frame clones and lacks some. The sample shows tens of thousands of clones, roughly 88% of them seen only once. This entry is derived from a study of T cell responses to AZD1222 COVID-19 vaccine. The CDR3 extends over 13 amino acids. The V gene's germline CDR1 is SGHVS and CDR2 FNYEAQ. This chain connects TRBV7-6 to TRBJ2-1; 8 bases agree with TRBD2. The TCR comes from an adult who received the AZD1222 COVID-19 vaccine. The specimen comprised peripheral blood, sampled 28 days after the second AZD1222 dose. Here the CDR3 reads CADDGRGENEQFF. CDR3 nucleotides: TGTGCAGATGACGGGCGGGGGGAGAATGAGCAGTTCTTC.